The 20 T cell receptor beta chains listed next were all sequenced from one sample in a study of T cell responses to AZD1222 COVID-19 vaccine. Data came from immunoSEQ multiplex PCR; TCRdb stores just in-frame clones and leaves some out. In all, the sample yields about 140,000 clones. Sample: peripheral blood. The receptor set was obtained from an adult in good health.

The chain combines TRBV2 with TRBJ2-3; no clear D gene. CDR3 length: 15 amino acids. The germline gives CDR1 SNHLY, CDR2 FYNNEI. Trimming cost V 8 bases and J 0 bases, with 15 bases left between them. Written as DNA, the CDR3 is TGTGCCAGCGCACCCTCTTATCCTAGCACAGATACGCAGTATTTT. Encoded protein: CASAPSYPSTDTQYF.

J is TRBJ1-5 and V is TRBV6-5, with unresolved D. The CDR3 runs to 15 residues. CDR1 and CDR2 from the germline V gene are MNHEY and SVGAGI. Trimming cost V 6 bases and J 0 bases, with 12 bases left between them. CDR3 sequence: CASSSRGYSNQPQHF. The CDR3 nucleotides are TGTGCCAGCAGCTCCCGGGGTTATAGCAATCAGCCCCAGCATTTT.

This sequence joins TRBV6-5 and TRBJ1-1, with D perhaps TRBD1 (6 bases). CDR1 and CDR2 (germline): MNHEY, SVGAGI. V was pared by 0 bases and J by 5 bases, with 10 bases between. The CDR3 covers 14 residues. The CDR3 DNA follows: TGTGCCAGCAGTTACTCGGGACAAAGGACTGAAGCTTTCTTT. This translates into CASSYSGQRTEAFF.

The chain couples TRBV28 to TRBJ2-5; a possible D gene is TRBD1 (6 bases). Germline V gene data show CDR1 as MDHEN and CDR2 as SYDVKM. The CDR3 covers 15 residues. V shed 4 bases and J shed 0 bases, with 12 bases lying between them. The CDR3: CASSSHTGYQETQYF. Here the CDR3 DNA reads TGTGCCAGCAGTTCGCATACAGGGTACCAAGAGACCCAGTACTTC. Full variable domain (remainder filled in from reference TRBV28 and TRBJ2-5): DVKVTQSSRYLVKRTGEKVFLECVQDMDHENMFWYRQDPGLGLRLIYFSYDVKMKEKGDIPEGYSVSREKKERFSLILESASTNQTSMYLCASSSHTGYQETQYFGPGTRLLVL.

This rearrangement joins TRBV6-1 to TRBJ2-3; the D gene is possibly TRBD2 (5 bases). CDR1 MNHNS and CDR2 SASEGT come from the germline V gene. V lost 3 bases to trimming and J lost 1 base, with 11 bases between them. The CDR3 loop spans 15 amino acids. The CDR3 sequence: CASSDGRVGTDTQYF. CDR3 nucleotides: TGTGCCAGCAGTGACGGGCGGGTGGGCACAGATACGCAGTATTTT.

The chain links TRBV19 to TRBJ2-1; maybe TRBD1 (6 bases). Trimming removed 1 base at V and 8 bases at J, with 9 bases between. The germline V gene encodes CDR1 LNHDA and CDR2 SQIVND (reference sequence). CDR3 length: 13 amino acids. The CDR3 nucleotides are TGTGCCAGTAGTATAGGGGACAAATATGAGCAGTTCTTC. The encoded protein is CASSIGDKYEQFF.

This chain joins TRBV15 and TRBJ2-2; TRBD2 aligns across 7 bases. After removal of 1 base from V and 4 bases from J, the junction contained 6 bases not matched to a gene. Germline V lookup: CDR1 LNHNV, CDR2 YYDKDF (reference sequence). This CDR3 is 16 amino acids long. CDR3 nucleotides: TGTGCCACCAGCAGAGGTTCCGGGACTATCACCGGGGAGCTGTTTTTT. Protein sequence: CATSRGSGTITGELFF.

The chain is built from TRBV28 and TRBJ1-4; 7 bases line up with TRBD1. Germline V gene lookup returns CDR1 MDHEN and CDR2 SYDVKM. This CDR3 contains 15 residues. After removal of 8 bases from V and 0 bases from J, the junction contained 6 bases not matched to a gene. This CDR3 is CASAGTVSTNEKLFF. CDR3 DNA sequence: TGTGCCAGCGCCGGGACAGTCTCAACTAATGAAAAACTGTTTTTT.

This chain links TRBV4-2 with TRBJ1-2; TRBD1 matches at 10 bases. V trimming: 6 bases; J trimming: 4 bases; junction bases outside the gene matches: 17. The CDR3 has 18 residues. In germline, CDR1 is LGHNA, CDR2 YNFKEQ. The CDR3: CASRPRPGQGPAAYGYTF. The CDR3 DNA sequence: TGTGCCAGCAGACCAAGACCGGGACAGGGGCCTGCGGCCTATGGCTACACCTTC.

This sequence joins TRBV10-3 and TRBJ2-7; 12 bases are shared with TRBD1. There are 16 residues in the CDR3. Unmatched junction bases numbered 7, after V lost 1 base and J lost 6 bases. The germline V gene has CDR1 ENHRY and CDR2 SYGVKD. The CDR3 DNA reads TGTGCCATCAGTGAGTTAGGGGGGACAGGGGGCTCCGAGCAGTACTTC. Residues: CAISELGGTGGSEQYF.

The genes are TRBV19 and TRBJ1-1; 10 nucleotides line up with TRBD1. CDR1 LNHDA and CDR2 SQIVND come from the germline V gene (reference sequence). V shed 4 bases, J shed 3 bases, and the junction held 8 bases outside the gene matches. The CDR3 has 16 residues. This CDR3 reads CASSTRQGARDTEAFF. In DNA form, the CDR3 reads TGTGCCAGTAGTACCCGACAGGGGGCGCGGGACACTGAAGCTTTCTTT.

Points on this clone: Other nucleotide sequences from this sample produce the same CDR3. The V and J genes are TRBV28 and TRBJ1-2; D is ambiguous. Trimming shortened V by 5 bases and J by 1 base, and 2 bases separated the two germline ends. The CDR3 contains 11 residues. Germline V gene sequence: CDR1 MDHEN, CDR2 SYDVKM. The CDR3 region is CASSINYGYTF. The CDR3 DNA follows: TGTGCCAGCAGTATTAACTATGGCTACACCTTC.

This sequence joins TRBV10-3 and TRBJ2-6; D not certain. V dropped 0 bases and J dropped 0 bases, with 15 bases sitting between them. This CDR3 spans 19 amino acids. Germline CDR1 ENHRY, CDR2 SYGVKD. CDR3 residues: CAISESMGRLLSGANVLTF. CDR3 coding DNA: TGTGCCATCAGTGAGTCGATGGGCAGGTTACTCTCTGGGGCCAACGTCCTGACTTTC.

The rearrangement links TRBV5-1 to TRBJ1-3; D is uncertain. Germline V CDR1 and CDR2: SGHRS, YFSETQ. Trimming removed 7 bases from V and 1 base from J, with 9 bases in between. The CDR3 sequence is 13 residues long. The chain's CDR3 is CASSLSSGNTIYF. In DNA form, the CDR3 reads TGCGCCAGCTCACTTAGTTCTGGAAACACCATATATTTT. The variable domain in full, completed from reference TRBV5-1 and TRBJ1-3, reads KAGVTQTPRYLIKTRGQQVTLSCSPISGHRSVSWYQQTPGQGLQFLFEYFSETQRNKGNFPGRFSGRQFSNSRSEMNVSTLELGDSALYLCASSLSSGNTIYFGEGSWLTVV.

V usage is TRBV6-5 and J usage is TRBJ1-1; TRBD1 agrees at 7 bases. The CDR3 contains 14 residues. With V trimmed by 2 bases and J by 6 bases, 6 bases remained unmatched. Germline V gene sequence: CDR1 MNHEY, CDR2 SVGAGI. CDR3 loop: CASSYDRVIAEAFF. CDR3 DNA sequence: TGTGCCAGCAGTTACGACAGGGTGATCGCTGAAGCTTTCTTT.

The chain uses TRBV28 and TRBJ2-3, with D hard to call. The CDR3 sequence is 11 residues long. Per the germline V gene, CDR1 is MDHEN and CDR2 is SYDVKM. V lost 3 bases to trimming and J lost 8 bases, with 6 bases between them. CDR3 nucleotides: TGTGCCAGCAGTTTGGACGTTACGCAGTATTTT. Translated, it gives CASSLDVTQYF. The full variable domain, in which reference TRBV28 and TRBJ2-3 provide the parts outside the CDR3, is DVKVTQSSRYLVKRTGEKVFLECVQDMDHENMFWYRQDPGLGLRLIYFSYDVKMKEKGDIPEGYSVSREKKERFSLILESASTNQTSMYLCASSLDVTQYFGPGTRLTVL.

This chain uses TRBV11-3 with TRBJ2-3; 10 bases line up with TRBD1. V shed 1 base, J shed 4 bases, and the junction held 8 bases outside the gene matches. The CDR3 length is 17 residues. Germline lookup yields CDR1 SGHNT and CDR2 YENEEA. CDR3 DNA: TGTGCCAGCAGCTTAGCAGGGGGACAGGGGACGTCAGATACGCAGTATTTT. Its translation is CASSLAGGQGTSDTQYF. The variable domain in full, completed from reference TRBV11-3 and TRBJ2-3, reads EAGVVQSPRYKIIEKKQPVAFWCNPISGHNTLYWYLQNLGQGPELLIRYENEEAVDDSQLPKDRFSAERLKGVDSTLKIQPAELGDSAVYLCASSLAGGQGTSDTQYFGPGTRLTVL.

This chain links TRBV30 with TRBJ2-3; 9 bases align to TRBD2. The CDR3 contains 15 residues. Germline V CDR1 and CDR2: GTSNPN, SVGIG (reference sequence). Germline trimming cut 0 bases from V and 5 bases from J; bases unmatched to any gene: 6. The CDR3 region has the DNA TGTGCCTGGAGTGTGGGCGGGGGGGCCGGAGATACGCAGTATTTT. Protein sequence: CAWSVGGGAGDTQYF.

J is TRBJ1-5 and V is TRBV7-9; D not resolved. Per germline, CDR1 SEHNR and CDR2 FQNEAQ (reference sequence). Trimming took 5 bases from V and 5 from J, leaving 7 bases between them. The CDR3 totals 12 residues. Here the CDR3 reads CASSMSDQPQHF. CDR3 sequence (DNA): TGTGCCAGCAGCATGTCAGATCAGCCCCAGCATTTT.

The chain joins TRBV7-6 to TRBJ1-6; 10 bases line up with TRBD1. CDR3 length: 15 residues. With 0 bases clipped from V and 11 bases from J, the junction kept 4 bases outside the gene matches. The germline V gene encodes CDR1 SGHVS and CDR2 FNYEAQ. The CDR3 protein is CASSLARDRGTPLHF. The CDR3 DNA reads TGTGCCAGCAGCTTAGCTCGGGACAGGGGTACACCCCTCCACTTT.